This T cell receptor beta chain was retrieved from a study of blood T cell repertoires in COVID-19. V lost 0 bases and J 6 bases, leaving 10 bases between the germline ends. The germline CDR1 and CDR2 sequences are SGDLS and YYNGEE. The CDR3 spans 13 residues. Here immunoSEQ multiplex PCR was the method, and the copy in TCRdb shows in-frame clones only, minus some. The repertoire holds under 250,000 clones, with roughly 90% as singletons. Specimen: peripheral blood. This receptor was identified in a man in his 60s with COVID-19, enrolled during active disease. V usage is TRBV9 and J usage is TRBJ2-7; possible D gene TRBD1, 6 bases. CDR3 region: CASSVDQGTEQYF. The CDR3 nucleotides read TGTGCCAGCAGCGTAGACCAGGGGACCGAGCAGTACTTC.